This T cell receptor beta chain was sequenced for a study of cytomegalovirus exposure and HLA in healthy donors. Trimming cost V 1 base and J 4 bases; bases outside gene matches: 1. CDR3 size: 14 residues. In germline, CDR1 is MNHEY, CDR2 SMNVEV (reference sequence). Details on this clone: Its antigen is still unknown.

PCR was performed using 60 Vbeta and 13 Jbeta primers. Sequencing was performed with immunoSEQ multiplex PCR; in TCRdb, only in-frame clones are kept and a portion is missing. The profile shows 150,000 to 200,000 clones, roughly four fifths of them singletons. Findings and limits, study-wide: Rare TCR sequences dominated, though some public TCRs recurred in many donors. It emerged from a later analysis that several of the most significant clusters appeared to be linked to common viral pathogens. V- and J-gene trimming in TCR beta was tied to a missense DCLRE1C variant by an analysis performed later.

The source material was PBMCs. This rearrangement joins TRBV27 to TRBJ2-5, with TRBD1 matching 9 bases. This sequence was found in a woman under 30 in good health and CMV-seronegative. The chain's CDR3 is CASSLLGQGETQYF. The DNA of the CDR3 is TGTGCCAGCAGTTTATTGGGACAGGGAGAGACCCAGTACTTC.